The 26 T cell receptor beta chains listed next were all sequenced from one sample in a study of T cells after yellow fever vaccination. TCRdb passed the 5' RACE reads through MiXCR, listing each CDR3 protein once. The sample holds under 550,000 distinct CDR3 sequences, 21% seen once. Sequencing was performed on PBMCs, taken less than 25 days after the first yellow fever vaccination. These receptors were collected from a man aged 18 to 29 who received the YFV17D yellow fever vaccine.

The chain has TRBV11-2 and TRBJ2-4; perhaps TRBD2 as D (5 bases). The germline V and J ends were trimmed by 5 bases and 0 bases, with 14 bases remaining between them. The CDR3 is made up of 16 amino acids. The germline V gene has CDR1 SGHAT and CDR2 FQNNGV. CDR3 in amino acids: CASSEIGLLAKNIQYF. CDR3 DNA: TGTGCCAGCAGCGAGATCGGACTTTTAGCCAAAAACATTCAGTACTTC.

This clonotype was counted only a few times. The CDR3 loop is CASSSRVTSTDTQYF. DNA for the CDR3: TGCGCCAGCAGCTCCAGGGTTACGAGCACAGATACGCAGTATTTT. This chain joins TRBV5-1 and TRBJ2-3; D may be TRBD1 (5 bases). Deletions cut 3 bases from V and 0 bases from J, with 11 bases between. The germline CDR1 and CDR2 sequences are SGHRS and YFSETQ. The CDR3 consists of 15 residues.

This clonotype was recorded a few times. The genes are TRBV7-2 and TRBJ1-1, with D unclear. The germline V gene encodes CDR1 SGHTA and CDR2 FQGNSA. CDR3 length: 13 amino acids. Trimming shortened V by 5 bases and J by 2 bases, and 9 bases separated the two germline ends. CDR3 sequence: CASSIGPNTEAFF. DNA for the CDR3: TGTGCCAGCAGCATCGGACCCAACACTGAAGCTTTCTTT.

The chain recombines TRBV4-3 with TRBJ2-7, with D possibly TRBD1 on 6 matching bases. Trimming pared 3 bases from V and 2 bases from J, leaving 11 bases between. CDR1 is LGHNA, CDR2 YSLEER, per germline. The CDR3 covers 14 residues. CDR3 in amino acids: CASSQATGTYEQYF. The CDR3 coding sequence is TGCGCCAGCAGCCAGGCAACAGGGACCTACGAGCAGTACTTC.

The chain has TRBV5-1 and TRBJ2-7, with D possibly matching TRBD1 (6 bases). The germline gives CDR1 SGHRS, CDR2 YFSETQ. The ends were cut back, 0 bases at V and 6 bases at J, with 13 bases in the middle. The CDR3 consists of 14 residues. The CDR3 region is CASSLGAGAGEQYF. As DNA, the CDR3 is TGCGCCAGCAGCTTGGGGGCAGGGGCGGGCGAGCAGTACTTC.

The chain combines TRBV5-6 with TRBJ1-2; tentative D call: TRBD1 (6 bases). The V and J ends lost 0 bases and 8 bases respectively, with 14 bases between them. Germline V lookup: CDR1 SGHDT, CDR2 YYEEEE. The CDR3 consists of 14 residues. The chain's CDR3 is CASSLEQGMMGYTF. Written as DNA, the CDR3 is TGTGCCAGCAGCTTGGAACAGGGAATGATGGGCTACACCTTC.

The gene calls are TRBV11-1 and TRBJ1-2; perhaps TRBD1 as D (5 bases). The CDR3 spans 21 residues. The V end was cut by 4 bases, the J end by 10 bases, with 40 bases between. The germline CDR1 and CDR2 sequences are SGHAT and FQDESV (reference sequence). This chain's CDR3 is CASSYRPLVYDPTAQGGFYTF. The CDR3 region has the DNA TGTGCCAGCAGCTACCGACCACTCGTATACGACCCGACGGCGCAGGGTGGATTCTACACCTTC. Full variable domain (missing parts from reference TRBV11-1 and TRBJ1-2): EAEVAQSPRYKITEKSQAVAFWCDPISGHATLYWYRQILGQGPELLVQFQDESVVDDSQLPKDRFSAERLKGVDSTLKIQPAELGDSAMYLCASSYRPLVYDPTAQGGFYTFGSGTRLTVV.

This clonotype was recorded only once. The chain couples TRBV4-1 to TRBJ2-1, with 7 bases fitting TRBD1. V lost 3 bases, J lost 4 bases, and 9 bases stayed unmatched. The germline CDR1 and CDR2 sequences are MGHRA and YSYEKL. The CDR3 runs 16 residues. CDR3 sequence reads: CASSHNPGTAYNEQFF. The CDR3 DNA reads TGCGCCAGCAGCCACAACCCCGGGACAGCTTACAATGAGCAGTTCTTC.

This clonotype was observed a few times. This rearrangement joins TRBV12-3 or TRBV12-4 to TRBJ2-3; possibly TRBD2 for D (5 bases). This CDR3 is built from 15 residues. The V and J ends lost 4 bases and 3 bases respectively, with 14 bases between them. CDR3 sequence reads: CASSSTGRRTDTQYF. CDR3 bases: TGTGCCAGCAGTTCCACGGGGAGACGGACAGATACGCAGTATTTT.

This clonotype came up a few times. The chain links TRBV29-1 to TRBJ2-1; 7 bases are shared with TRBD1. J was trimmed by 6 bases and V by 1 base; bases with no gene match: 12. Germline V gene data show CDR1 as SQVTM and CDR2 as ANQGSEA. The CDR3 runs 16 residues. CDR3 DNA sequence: TGCAGCGTTGAAGTTTTCGGGGACAGTATAAGCAATGAGCAGTTCTTC. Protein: CSVEVFGDSISNEQFF.

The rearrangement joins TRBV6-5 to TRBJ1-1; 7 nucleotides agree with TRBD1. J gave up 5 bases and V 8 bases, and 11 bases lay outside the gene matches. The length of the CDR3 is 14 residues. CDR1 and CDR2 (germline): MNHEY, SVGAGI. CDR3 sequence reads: CASRPIDRETEAFF. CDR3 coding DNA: TGTGCCAGCCGGCCCATTGACAGGGAGACTGAAGCTTTCTTT.

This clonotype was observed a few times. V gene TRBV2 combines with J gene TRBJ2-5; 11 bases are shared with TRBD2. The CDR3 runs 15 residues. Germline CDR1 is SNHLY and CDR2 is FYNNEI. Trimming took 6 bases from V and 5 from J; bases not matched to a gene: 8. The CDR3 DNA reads TGTGCCAGCAGCCGACTAGCGGGGCCGGAGGAGACCCAGTACTTC. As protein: CASSRLAGPEETQYF.

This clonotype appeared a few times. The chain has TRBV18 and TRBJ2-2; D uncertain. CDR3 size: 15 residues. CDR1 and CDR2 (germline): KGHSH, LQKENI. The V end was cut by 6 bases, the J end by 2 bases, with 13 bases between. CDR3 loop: CASSPRSENTGELFF. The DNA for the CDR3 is TGTGCCAGCTCCCCGCGGTCAGAAAACACCGGGGAGCTGTTTTTT.

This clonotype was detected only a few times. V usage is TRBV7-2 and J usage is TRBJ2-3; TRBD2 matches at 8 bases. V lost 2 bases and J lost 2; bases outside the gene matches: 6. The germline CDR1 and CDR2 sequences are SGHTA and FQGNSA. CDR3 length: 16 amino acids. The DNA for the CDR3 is TGTGCCAGCAGCTTATGGGGCGGGGGGCACACAGATACGCAGTATTTT. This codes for CASSLWGGGHTDTQYF.

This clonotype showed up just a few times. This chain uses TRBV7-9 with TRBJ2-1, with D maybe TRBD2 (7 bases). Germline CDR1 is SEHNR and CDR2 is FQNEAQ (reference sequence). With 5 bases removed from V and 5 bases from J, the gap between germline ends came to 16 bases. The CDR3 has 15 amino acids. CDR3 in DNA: TGTGCCAGCAGCCCGGGGGGCCTGGCTAACAATGAGCAGTTCTTC. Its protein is CASSPGGLANNEQFF. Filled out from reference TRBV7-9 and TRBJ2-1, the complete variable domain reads DTGVSQNPRHKITKRGQNVTFRCDPISEHNRLYWYRQTLGQGPEFLTYFQNEAQLEKSRLLSDRFSAERPKGSFSTLEIQRTEQGDSAMYLCASSPGGLANNEQFFGPGTRLTVL.

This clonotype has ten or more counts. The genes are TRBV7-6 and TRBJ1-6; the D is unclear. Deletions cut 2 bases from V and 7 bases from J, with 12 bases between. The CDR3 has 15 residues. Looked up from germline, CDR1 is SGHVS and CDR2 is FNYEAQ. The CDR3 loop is CASSLRRGGNSPLHF. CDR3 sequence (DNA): TGTGCCAGCAGCTTACGGCGGGGTGGGAATTCACCCCTCCACTTT.

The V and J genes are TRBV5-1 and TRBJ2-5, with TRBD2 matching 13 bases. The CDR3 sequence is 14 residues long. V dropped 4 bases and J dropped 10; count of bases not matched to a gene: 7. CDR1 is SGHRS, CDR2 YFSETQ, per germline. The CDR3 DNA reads TGCGCCAGCAGCACTAGGACTAGCGGGGGTAACCAGTACTTC. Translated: CASSTRTSGGNQYF.

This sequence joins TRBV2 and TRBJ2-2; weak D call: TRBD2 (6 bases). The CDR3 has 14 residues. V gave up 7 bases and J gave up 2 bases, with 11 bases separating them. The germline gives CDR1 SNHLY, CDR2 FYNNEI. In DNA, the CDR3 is TGTGCCAGCATCGGGGGAACTAACACCGGGGAGCTGTTTTTT. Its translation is CASIGGTNTGELFF. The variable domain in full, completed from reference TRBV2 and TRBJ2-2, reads EPEVTQTPSHQVTQMGQEVILRCVPISNHLYFYWYRQILGQKVEFLVSFYNNEISEKSEIFDDQFSVERPDGSNFTLKIRSTKLEDSAMYFCASIGGTNTGELFFGEGSRLTVL.

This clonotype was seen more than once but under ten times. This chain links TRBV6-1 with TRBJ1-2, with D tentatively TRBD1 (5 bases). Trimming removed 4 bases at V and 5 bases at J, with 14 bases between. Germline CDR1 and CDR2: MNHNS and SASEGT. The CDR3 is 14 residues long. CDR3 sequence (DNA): TGTGCCAGCAGTGGGGGGGACGGGTGGTATGGCTACACCTTC. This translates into CASSGGDGWYGYTF.

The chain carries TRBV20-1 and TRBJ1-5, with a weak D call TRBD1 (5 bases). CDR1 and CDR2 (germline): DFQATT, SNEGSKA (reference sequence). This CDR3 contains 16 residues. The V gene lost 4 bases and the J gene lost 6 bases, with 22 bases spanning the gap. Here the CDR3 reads CSANRPGGASFQPQHF. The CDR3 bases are TGCAGTGCTAACCGACCGGGCGGGGCCTCATTTCAGCCCCAGCATTTT.

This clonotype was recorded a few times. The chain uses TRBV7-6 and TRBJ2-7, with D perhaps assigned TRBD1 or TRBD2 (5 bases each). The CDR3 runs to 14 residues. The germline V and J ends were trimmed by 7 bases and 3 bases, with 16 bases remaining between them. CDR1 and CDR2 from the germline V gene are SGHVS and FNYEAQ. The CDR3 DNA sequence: TGTGCCAGCAACCGGGGCCCCGACAGCTACGAGCAGTACTTC. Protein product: CASNRGPDSYEQYF.

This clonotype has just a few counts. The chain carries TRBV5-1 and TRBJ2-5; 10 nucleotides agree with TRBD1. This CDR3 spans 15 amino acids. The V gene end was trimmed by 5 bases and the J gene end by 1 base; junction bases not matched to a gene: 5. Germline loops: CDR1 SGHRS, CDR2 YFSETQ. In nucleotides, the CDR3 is TGCGCCAGCAGGACGGACAGGGGGGCCCAAGAGACCCAGTACTTC. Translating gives CASRTDRGAQETQYF.

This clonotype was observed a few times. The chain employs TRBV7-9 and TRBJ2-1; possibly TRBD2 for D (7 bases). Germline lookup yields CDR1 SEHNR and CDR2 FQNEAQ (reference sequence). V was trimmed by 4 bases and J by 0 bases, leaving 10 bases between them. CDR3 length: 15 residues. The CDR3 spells CASSSRGASYNEQFF. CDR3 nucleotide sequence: TGTGCCAGCAGCTCTCGGGGGGCCTCCTACAATGAGCAGTTCTTC.

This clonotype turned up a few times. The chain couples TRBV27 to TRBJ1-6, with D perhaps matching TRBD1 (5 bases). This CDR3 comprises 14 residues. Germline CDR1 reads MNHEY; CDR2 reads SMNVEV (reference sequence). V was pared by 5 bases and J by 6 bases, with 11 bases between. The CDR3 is CASSAPGFNSPLHF. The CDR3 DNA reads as TGTGCCAGCAGTGCCCCAGGGTTTAATTCACCCCTCCACTTT.

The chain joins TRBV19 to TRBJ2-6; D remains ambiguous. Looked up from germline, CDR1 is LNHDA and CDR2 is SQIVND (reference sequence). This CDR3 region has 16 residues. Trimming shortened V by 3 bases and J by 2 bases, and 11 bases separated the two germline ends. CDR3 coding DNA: TGTGCCAGTAGTATTTTACAGAACACTGGGGCCAACGTCCTGACTTTC. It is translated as CASSILQNTGANVLTF. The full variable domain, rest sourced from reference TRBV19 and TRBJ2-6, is DGGITQSPKYLFRKEGQNVTLSCEQNLNHDAMYWYRQDPGQGLRLIYYSQIVNDFQKGDIAEGYSVSREKKESFPLTVTSAQKNPTAFYLCASSILQNTGANVLTFGAGSRLTVL.

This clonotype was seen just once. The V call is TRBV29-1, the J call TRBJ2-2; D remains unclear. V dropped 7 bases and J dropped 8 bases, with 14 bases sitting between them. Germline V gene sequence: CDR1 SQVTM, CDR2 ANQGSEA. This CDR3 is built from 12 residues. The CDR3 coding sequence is TGCAGCGCCGTTGGACCCGAGGGGGAGCTGTTTTTT. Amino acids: CSAVGPEGELFF.